Following are 11 T cell receptor beta chains from one sample sequenced in a study of blood T cell repertoires in COVID-19. Here immunoSEQ multiplex PCR was the method, and the copy in TCRdb shows in-frame clones only, minus some. The table shows roughly 120,000 clones, with around 90% occurring only once. Specimen: peripheral blood. All receptors derive from a woman aged 55-69 years with COVID-19, enrolled during active disease.

This sequence joins TRBV6-5 and TRBJ1-4; no reliable D call. The CDR3 contains 16 residues. Germline CDR1 and CDR2: MNHEY and SVGAGI. The V gene lost 4 bases and the J gene lost 0 bases, with 12 bases spanning the gap. CDR3 DNA sequence: TGTGCCAGCAGTTCCCTTAGCGGGGCAACTAATGAAAAACTGTTTTTT. Encoded protein: CASSSLSGATNEKLFF.

This clone was counted between two and nine times. V and J are TRBV7-3 and TRBJ2-6; D is undetermined. The CDR3 consists of 16 residues. Trimming took off 6 bases at V and 0 bases at J, with 12 bases between the two ends. Germline CDR1 is SGHTA and CDR2 is FQGTGA. The CDR3 is CASSLFTGSGANVLTF. The CDR3 DNA follows: TGTGCCAGCAGTCTCTTCACCGGCTCTGGGGCCAACGTCCTGACTTTC.

The V and J genes are TRBV14 and TRBJ1-6; 9 bases match TRBD1. Germline V gene data show CDR1 as SGHDN and CDR2 as FVKESK. The CDR3 loop spans 20 amino acids. V shed 6 bases, J shed 0 bases, and the junction held 15 bases outside the gene matches. This CDR3 is CASRPGQGLHFSSYNSPLHF. The CDR3 DNA reads TGTGCCAGCAGACCGGGACAGGGCCTCCATTTCAGCTCCTATAATTCACCCCTCCACTTT.

This sequence joins TRBV9 and TRBJ1-2, with 12 bases fitting TRBD1. With 4 bases clipped from V and 4 bases from J, the junction kept 5 bases outside the gene matches. CDR1 is SGDLS, CDR2 YYNGEE, per germline. The CDR3 has 15 residues. The CDR3 DNA is TGTGCCAGCAGCTCCGGGACAGGGGGCCTCTATGGCTACACCTTC. This sequence encodes CASSSGTGGLYGYTF.

The V call is TRBV6-2 or TRBV6-3, the J call TRBJ2-7; 12 positions match TRBD1. Germline V lookup: CDR1 MNHEY, CDR2 SVGEGT. CDR3 length equals 13 residues. Trimming took 6 bases from V and 6 from J; bases not matched to a gene: 3. In DNA, the CDR3 is TGTGCCAGCAGCGGGACAGGGGGCTCCGAGCAGTACTTC. The encoded protein is CASSGTGGSEQYF.

This clone was detected only a few times. The chain carries TRBV7-9 and TRBJ1-1, with D maybe TRBD1 (6 bases). The germline V and J ends were trimmed by 5 bases and 0 bases, with 10 bases remaining between them. The length of the CDR3 is 14 residues. Germline V gene sequence: CDR1 SEHNR, CDR2 FQNEAQ (reference sequence). The CDR3 protein is CASSVGHLNTEAFF. In nucleotides, the CDR3 is TGTGCCAGCAGCGTGGGACATCTGAACACTGAAGCTTTCTTT.

The gene calls are TRBV9 and TRBJ2-3, with D possibly TRBD1 on 5 matching bases. CDR1 is SGDLS and CDR2 is YYNGEE in the germline V gene. Between the trimmed V and J ends, which lost 3 bases and 6 bases, there was a span of 14 bases. The CDR3 runs 14 residues. In DNA form, the CDR3 reads TGTGCCAGCAGCGCTCTTCCCAGGGCGGATACGCAGTATTTT. Translation: CASSALPRADTQYF.

This sequence joins TRBV29-1 and TRBJ1-1; unclear D gene. With 1 base removed from V and 4 bases from J, the gap between germline ends came to 19 bases. The CDR3 covers 16 residues. Per germline, CDR1 SQVTM and CDR2 ANQGSEA. The CDR3 loop reads CSVEGLSGRRATEAFF. CDR3 bases: TGCAGCGTTGAAGGTCTGTCGGGGAGGAGGGCCACTGAAGCTTTCTTT.

The J gene is TRBJ2-5, the V gene TRBV7-9, with a weak D call TRBD1 (5 bases). This CDR3 spans 16 amino acids. Trimming shortened V by 4 bases and J by 0 bases, and 15 bases separated the two germline ends. Germline V lookup: CDR1 SEHNR, CDR2 FQNEAQ (reference sequence). This CDR3 is CASSSSDRGYQETQYF. In nucleotides, the CDR3 is TGTGCCAGCAGCTCTTCAGACAGAGGATACCAAGAGACCCAGTACTTC.

V and J are TRBV4-2 and TRBJ1-2; 8 positions match TRBD1. Trimming removed 3 bases from V and 3 bases from J; junction bases left unmatched: 6. This CDR3 comprises 15 residues. Germline CDR1 and CDR2: LGHNA and YNFKEQ. DNA for the CDR3: TGTGCCAGCAGCCAGATCCTGGGACAGGACTATGGCTACACCTTC. This encodes CASSQILGQDYGYTF.

The V gene is TRBV19, the J gene TRBJ2-7; the match to TRBD1 covers 8 bases. This CDR3 comprises 15 residues. From germline, CDR1 is LNHDA and CDR2 SQIVND (reference sequence). V trimming: 5 bases; J trimming: 8 bases; junction bases outside the gene matches: 14. The CDR3 DNA sequence: TGTGCCAGTAGTTCCCAGACAGGGGTGCTCGGACAGCAGTACTTC. Amino acids: CASSSQTGVLGQQYF.